This TCR beta chain was recorded in a study of CD8 T cells in ankylosing spondylitis. Overall study results and limits: Seemingly distinctive of ankylosing spondylitis blood was a TCR beta motif formed by eight highly homologous variants.

One entry per CDR3 protein results from TCRdb running MiXCR on the 5' RACE reads. The data show about 390,000 distinct CDR3 sequences, around 20% seen once. V was pared by 6 bases and J by 3 bases, with 6 bases of the junction left unmatched. This CDR3 contains 14 residues. Germline values: CDR1 MDHEN, CDR2 SYDVKM. Of note for this clonotype: Its antigen is still unknown.

The sample consisted of blood, either unsorted or a sorted T cell fraction (not recorded which). The clonotype comes from a male donor with ankylosing spondylitis. This rearrangement joins TRBV28 to TRBJ2-7; TRBD1 aligns across 9 bases. CDR3 in amino acids: CASSRDRDIYEQYF. For the CDR3, the DNA is TGTGCCAGCAGCCGGGACAGGGATATCTACGAGCAGTACTTC.